These 26 T cell receptor beta chains were all obtained from the same sample, sequenced in a study of blood T cells in healthy people across ages. Alongside a J-beta primer mix, a sample-barcoded 5' primer served in a second PCR lasting 7 to 11 cycles. From the 5' RACE reads, TCRdb called clonotypes with MiXCR, one entry per CDR3 protein. The table records 1.5 million to 1.9 million distinct CDR3 sequences, approximately 43% of them present only once. The sequenced sample was blood. The receptors derive from a woman in her late teens or twenties in good health.

The V and J genes are TRBV20-1 and TRBJ2-1, with TRBD2 matching over 12 bases. Germline CDR1 reads DFQATT; CDR2 reads SNEGSKA (reference sequence). The CDR3 runs to 14 residues. V lost 4 bases, J lost 10 bases, and 8 bases stayed unmatched. CDR3 in amino acids: CSAKASGRAGEQFF. DNA for the CDR3: TGCAGTGCTAAGGCTAGCGGGAGGGCCGGAGAGCAGTTCTTC.

The chain links TRBV20-1 to TRBJ1-1, with D uncertain. Germline assignment: CDR1 DFQATT and CDR2 SNEGSKA (reference sequence). The ends were cut back, 6 bases at V and 1 base at J, with 12 bases in the middle. The CDR3 loop spans 13 amino acids. CDR3 bases: TGCAGTGCAGACCTAGGGTGGAACACTGAAGCTTTCTTT. Protein sequence: CSADLGWNTEAFF.

The V call is TRBV10-1, the J call TRBJ1-5, with D possibly TRBD1 on 5 matching bases. Trimming shortened V by 9 bases and J by 0 bases, and 21 bases separated the two germline ends. CDR1 is WNHNN and CDR2 is SYGVQD in the germline V gene (reference sequence). The CDR3 runs to 17 residues. The CDR3 sequence: CARSQTATEDSNQPQHF. CDR3 coding DNA: TGCGCCAGGAGCCAGACAGCCACAGAGGATAGCAATCAGCCCCAGCATTTT.

The chain uses TRBV20-1 and TRBJ1-1; D is undetermined. Trimming cost V 4 bases and J 11 bases, with 17 bases left between them. Germline CDR1 DFQATT, CDR2 SNEGSKA (reference sequence). The length of the CDR3 is 12 residues. The CDR3 DNA follows: TGCAGTGCTACCCGTCCAGCCCAAAAGGCTTTCTTT. It is translated as CSATRPAQKAFF.

As DNA, the CDR3 is TGTGCCTGGAGAAGGGACGTGCAGACCCAGTACTTC. Translated: CAWRRDVQTQYF. The rearrangement joins TRBV30 to TRBJ2-5, with D perhaps given as TRBD1 or TRBD2 (5 bases each). V was shortened by 3 bases and J by 6 bases, with 11 bases between the two germline ends. The CDR3 length is 12 residues. CDR1 and CDR2 (germline): GTSNPN, SVGIG (reference sequence).

This clonotype was counted only a few times. The J gene is TRBJ2-1, the V gene TRBV20-1; TRBD1 aligns across 11 bases. The V gene end was trimmed by 4 bases and the J gene end by 0 bases; junction bases not matched to a gene: 8. The CDR3 totals 17 residues. Per germline, CDR1 DFQATT and CDR2 SNEGSKA (reference sequence). The CDR3 region is CSATARGQGDSYNEQFF. CDR3 DNA sequence: TGCAGTGCTACCGCTCGGGGACAGGGGGACTCCTACAATGAGCAGTTCTTC.

The V and J genes are TRBV15 and TRBJ1-1; a weak D match, TRBD1 (5 bases). Looked up from germline, CDR1 is LNHNV and CDR2 is YYDKDF (reference sequence). The length of the CDR3 is 15 residues. Trimming stripped 3 bases from V and 4 bases from J, with 15 bases between. The CDR3 sequence is CATSRLGWGLTEAFF. CDR3 bases: TGTGCCACCAGCAGGTTAGGTTGGGGACTCACTGAAGCTTTCTTT.

V usage is TRBV29-1 and J usage is TRBJ1-4; a weak D match, TRBD1 (6 bases). The V end lost 5 bases, the J end lost 8 bases, and 18 bases lay between the germline ends. The CDR3 loop spans 14 amino acids. CDR1 is SQVTM, CDR2 ANQGSEA, per germline. The CDR3, as DNA: TGCAGCGTTTTCTCCGGGACATTGGGGGAAAAACTGTTTTTT. Translated, it gives CSVFSGTLGEKLFF.

The rearrangement links TRBV7-6 to TRBJ1-3, with 9 bases matching TRBD1. Germline V gives CDR1 SGHVS, CDR2 FNYEAQ. The CDR3 extends over 17 amino acids. Unmatched junction bases numbered 3, after V lost 0 bases and J lost 0 bases. The CDR3 reads CASSLAGTGNSGNTIYF. CDR3 nucleotides: TGTGCCAGCAGCTTAGCGGGGACAGGGAACTCTGGAAACACCATATATTTT. Full variable domain (outside the CDR3, taken from reference TRBV7-6 and TRBJ1-3): GAGVSQSPRYKVTKRGQDVALRCDPISGHVSLYWYRQALGQGPEFLTYFNYEAQQDKSGLPNDRFSAERPEGSISTLTIQRTEQRDSAMYRCASSLAGTGNSGNTIYFGEGSWLTVV.

This chain joins TRBV7-2 and TRBJ2-3; maybe TRBD2 (5 bases). Trimming cost V 2 bases and J 7 bases, with 13 bases left between them. The CDR3 has 14 residues. The germline V gene encodes CDR1 SGHTA and CDR2 FQGNSA. As DNA, the CDR3 is TGTGCCAGCAGCTTACGGCTGGGAGAAAATACGCAGTATTTT. This gives the protein CASSLRLGENTQYF.

There are many counts of this clonotype. The V call is TRBV7-9, the J call TRBJ2-3; D possibly corresponds to TRBD1 (6 bases). CDR1 and CDR2 (germline): SEHNR, FQNEAQ (reference sequence). The V end was cut by 1 base, the J end by 0 bases, with 8 bases between. This CDR3 region has 15 residues. CDR3 sequence reads: CASSLGDTSTDTQYF. CDR3 in DNA: TGTGCCAGCAGCTTAGGGGACACCAGCACAGATACGCAGTATTTT.

This clonotype was seen just once. V usage is TRBV27 and J usage is TRBJ2-4, with 10 nucleotides matching TRBD2. The germline CDR1 and CDR2 sequences are MNHEY and SMNVEV (reference sequence). This CDR3 has 14 residues. With 4 bases clipped from V and 13 bases from J, the junction kept 10 bases outside the gene matches. CDR3 DNA: TGTGCCAGCAGTTCCAGCGGGAGGGCCGTTGAGCAGTACTTC. Translating it yields CASSSSGRAVEQYF.

The genes are TRBV5-6 and TRBJ2-4; possible D gene TRBD2, 5 bases. V was shortened by 3 bases and J by 4 bases, with 14 bases between the two germline ends. The V gene's germline CDR1 is SGHDT and CDR2 YYEEEE. This CDR3 contains 15 residues. Written as DNA, the CDR3 is TGTGCCAGCAGCTCCTTGACGGGATCAAAAAACATTCAGTACTTC. It specifies CASSSLTGSKNIQYF.

The chain recombines TRBV28 with TRBJ2-7; D is possibly TRBD2 (6 bases). Germline-derived CDR1 and CDR2 are MDHEN and SYDVKM. The CDR3 sequence is 16 residues long. The germline V and J ends were trimmed by 10 bases and 1 base, with 23 bases remaining between them. The CDR3 DNA follows: TGTGCCACCTCCTCTCCCATTCGCCTAGCGTCCTACGAGCAGTACTTC. It translates to CATSSPIRLASYEQYF.

The chain employs TRBV5-1 and TRBJ2-3; the match to TRBD1 covers 8 bases. Germline CDR1 SGHRS, CDR2 YFSETQ. The CDR3 is 15 residues long. Germline trimming cut 1 base from V and 1 base from J; bases unmatched to any gene: 2. For the CDR3, the DNA is TGCGCCAGCAGCTTGACGGGACAGGGCACAGATACGCAGTATTTT. Its protein product is CASSLTGQGTDTQYF.

The gene calls are TRBV5-5 and TRBJ1-2; possible D gene TRBD1, 6 bases. This CDR3 region has 16 residues. Trimming shortened V by 2 bases and J by 8 bases, and 22 bases separated the two germline ends. Germline loops: CDR1 SGHKS, CDR2 YYEKEE (reference sequence). The CDR3 region has the DNA TGTGCCAGCAGCTTTGGTACAGGGAGTCTCTCGGTAGGCTACACCTTC. Amino acid sequence: CASSFGTGSLSVGYTF.

This clonotype appeared many times. The V call is TRBV6-5, the J call TRBJ2-7; TRBD2 matches at 7 bases. The CDR3 spans 13 residues. With 6 bases clipped from V and 3 bases from J, the junction kept 5 bases outside the gene matches. Germline V gene lookup returns CDR1 MNHEY and CDR2 SVGAGI. CDR3 in DNA: TGTGCCAGCAGAAAGCGGGAAGGCTACGAGCAGTACTTC. Residues: CASRKREGYEQYF.

Concerning this clonotype: The junction departs from germline at one end; a sequencing error may be responsible. This rearrangement joins TRBV20-1 to TRBJ2-1; D is perhaps TRBD1 or TRBD2 (5 bases each). Germline CDR1 and CDR2: DFQATT and SNEGSKA (reference sequence). There are 13 residues in the CDR3. CDR3 DNA: TGCAGTGCTATTTCCGGGACCCACAATGAGCAGCTCTTC. As protein: CSAISGTHNEQLF.

This clonotype was counted only a few times. The V call is TRBV29-1, the J call TRBJ2-7; tentatively, D is TRBD1 (6 bases). The CDR3 is made up of 12 amino acids. The germline V and J ends were trimmed by 4 bases and 6 bases, with 13 bases remaining between them. The germline CDR1 and CDR2 sequences are SQVTM and ANQGSEA. In DNA, the CDR3 is TGCAGCGTTGGGCAGGGGTGGATCGAGCAGTACTTC. It translates to CSVGQGWIEQYF.

Ten or more counts support this clonotype. The genes are TRBV4-2 and TRBJ2-3, with 8 bases identical to TRBD2. The V segment lost 0 bases and the J segment 4 bases; nucleotides outside the gene matches: 3. The CDR3 consists of 15 residues. The germline gives CDR1 LGHNA, CDR2 YNFKEQ. CDR3 sequence: CASSQDETSADTQYF. For the CDR3, the DNA is TGTGCCAGCAGCCAAGACGAGACTAGCGCAGATACGCAGTATTTT.

This clonotype appeared a few times. The gene calls are TRBV6-5 and TRBJ2-1; D gene unclear. The CDR3 covers 15 residues. The V gene lost 5 bases and the J gene lost 7 bases, with 18 bases spanning the gap. Germline CDR1 and CDR2: MNHEY and SVGAGI. The CDR3: CASSPPTYLGNEQFF. CDR3 bases: TGTGCCAGCAGTCCACCGACGTACTTAGGGAATGAGCAGTTCTTC.

This clonotype was observed a few times. V usage is TRBV5-1 and J usage is TRBJ2-7, with D unresolved. V lost 5 bases and J 0 bases, leaving 15 bases between the germline ends. There are 15 residues in the CDR3. Looked up from germline, CDR1 is SGHRS and CDR2 is YFSETQ. The CDR3 DNA reads TGCGCCAGCAGAACCGGGCTGGATAGCTCCTACGAGCAGTACTTC. This translates into CASRTGLDSSYEQYF.

The chain couples TRBV7-9 to TRBJ2-3; TRBD1 aligns across 7 bases. With 2 bases clipped from V and 8 bases from J, the junction kept 10 bases outside the gene matches. The CDR3 runs 15 residues. Germline values: CDR1 SEHNR, CDR2 FQNEAQ (reference sequence). The CDR3 DNA follows: TGTGCCAGCAGCTTAAATTCTAGGGGGCGGCTTACGCAGTATTTT. Encoded protein: CASSLNSRGRLTQYF.

This chain joins TRBV18 and TRBJ2-7; D may correspond to TRBD1 or TRBD2 (5 bases each). The end of the DNA fits TRBJ2-5 better, so the J call may be wrong. Per germline, CDR1 KGHSH and CDR2 LQKENI. This CDR3 is built from 15 residues. The chain's CDR3 is CASSPPSQGRGTQYF. The CDR3 DNA sequence: TGTGCCAGCTCACCACCGTCGCAGGGACGAGGGACCCAGTACTTC.

This clonotype appeared a few times. V and J are TRBV15 and TRBJ1-1; D gene ambiguous. Trimming removed 1 base from V and 8 bases from J, with 11 bases in between. This CDR3 spans 13 amino acids. The V gene's germline CDR1 is LNHNV and CDR2 YYDKDF (reference sequence). DNA for the CDR3: TGTGCCACCAGCAGAGTTCCTTGGGAAGAAGCTTTCTTT. Translating it yields CATSRVPWEEAFF.

The chain combines TRBV2 with TRBJ2-2, with D possibly TRBD1 on 5 matching bases. Germline CDR1 and CDR2: SNHLY and FYNNEI. Trimming removed 7 bases from V and 6 bases from J, with 18 bases in between. The CDR3 runs 15 residues. CDR3 protein: CASTYRTTPSGELFF. As DNA, the CDR3 is TGTGCCAGCACCTACCGGACAACCCCATCCGGGGAGCTGTTTTTT.